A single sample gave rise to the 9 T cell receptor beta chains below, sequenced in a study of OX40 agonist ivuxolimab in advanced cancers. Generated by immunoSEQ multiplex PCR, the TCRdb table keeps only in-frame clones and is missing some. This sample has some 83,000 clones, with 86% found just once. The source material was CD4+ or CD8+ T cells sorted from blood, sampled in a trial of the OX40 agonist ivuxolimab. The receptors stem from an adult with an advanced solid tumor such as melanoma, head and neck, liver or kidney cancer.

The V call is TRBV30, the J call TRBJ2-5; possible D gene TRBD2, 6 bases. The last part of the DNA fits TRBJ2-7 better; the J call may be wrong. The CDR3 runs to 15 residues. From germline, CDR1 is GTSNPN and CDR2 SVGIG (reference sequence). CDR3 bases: TGTGCCTGGACCGGGGGACCCTTAGCTACCTACGAGCAGTACTTC. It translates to CAWTGGPLATYEQYF.

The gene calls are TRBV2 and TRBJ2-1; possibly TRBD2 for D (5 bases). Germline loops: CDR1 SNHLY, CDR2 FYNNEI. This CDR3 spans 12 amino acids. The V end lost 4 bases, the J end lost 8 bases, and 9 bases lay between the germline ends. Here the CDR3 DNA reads TGTGCCAGCAGTGGTCTAGCCGATGAGCAGTTCTTC. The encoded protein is CASSGLADEQFF. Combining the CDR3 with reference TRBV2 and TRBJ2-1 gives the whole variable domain EPEVTQTPSHQVTQMGQEVILRCVPISNHLYFYWYRQILGQKVEFLVSFYNNEISEKSEIFDDQFSVERPDGSNFTLKIRSTKLEDSAMYFCASSGLADEQFFGPGTRLTVL.

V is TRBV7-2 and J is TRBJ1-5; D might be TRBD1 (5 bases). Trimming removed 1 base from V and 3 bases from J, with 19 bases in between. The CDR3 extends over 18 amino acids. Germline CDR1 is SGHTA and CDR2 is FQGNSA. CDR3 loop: CASSLVAGGRNSNQPQHF. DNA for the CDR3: TGTGCCAGCAGCTTAGTAGCGGGGGGTAGGAATTCCAATCAGCCCCAGCATTTT.

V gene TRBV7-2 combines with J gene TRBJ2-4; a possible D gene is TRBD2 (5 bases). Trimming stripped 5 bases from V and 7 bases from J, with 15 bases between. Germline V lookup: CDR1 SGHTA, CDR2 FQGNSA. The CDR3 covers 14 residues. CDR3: CASSPAGVQNIQYF. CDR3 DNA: TGTGCCAGCAGCCCTGCCGGGGTGCAGAACATTCAGTACTTC.

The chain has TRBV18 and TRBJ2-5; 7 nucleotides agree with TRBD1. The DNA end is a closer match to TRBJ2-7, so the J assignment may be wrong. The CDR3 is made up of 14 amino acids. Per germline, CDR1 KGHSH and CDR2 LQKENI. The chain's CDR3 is CASSPPVSGGEQYF. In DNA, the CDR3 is TGTGCCAGCTCACCACCGGTGTCAGGGGGCGAGCAGTACTTC.

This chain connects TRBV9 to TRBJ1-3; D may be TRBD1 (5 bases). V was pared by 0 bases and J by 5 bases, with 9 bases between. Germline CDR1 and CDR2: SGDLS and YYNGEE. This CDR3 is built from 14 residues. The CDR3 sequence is CASSVDEGRNTIYF. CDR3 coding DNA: TGTGCCAGCAGCGTAGATGAGGGGAGAAACACCATATATTTT.

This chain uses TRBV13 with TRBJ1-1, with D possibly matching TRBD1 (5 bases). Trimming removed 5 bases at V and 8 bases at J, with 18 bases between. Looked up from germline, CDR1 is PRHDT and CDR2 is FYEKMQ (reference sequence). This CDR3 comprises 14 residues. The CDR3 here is CASSPGPRLGEAFF. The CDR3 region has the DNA TGTGCCAGCAGCCCGGGACCGCGGTTGGGCGAAGCTTTCTTT.

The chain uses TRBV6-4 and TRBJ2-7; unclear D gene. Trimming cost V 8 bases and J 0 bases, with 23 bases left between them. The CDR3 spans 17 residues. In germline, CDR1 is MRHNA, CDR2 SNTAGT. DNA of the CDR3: TGTGCCAGCCGACAACAAGTCCCAAAATGTCTCTCCTACGAGCAGTACTTC. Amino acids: CASRQQVPKCLSYEQYF.

The CDR3 DNA sequence: TGTGCCAGCAGTGAGGTGACAAAGAACACCGGGGAGCTGTTTTTT. Protein: CASSEVTKNTGELFF. The gene calls are TRBV2 and TRBJ2-2; D is unresolved. CDR1 is SNHLY and CDR2 is FYNNEI in the germline V gene. This CDR3 spans 15 amino acids. Between the trimmed V and J ends, which lost 3 bases and 1 base, there was a span of 9 bases.